These 27 T cell receptor beta chains were all obtained from the same sample, sequenced in a study of cytomegalovirus exposure and HLA in healthy donors. TCRdb keeps only in-frame clones here, not all; method: immunoSEQ multiplex PCR. The data show some 130,000 clones, with roughly 89% seen just once and more than 1% held by the top ten. Source material: PBMCs. The receptors shown here come from a woman aged 18-29 years in good health and CMV-seronegative.

This clone was seen only once. The V gene is TRBV19, the J gene TRBJ1-1, with TRBD1 identical over 12 bases. Germline trimming cut 4 bases from V and 7 bases from J; bases unmatched to any gene: 10. The CDR3 runs 16 residues. The V gene's germline CDR1 is LNHDA and CDR2 SQIVND (reference sequence). The DNA for the CDR3 is TGTGCCAGTAGTACTCTAGACCGGGACAGGGGGCATGAAGCTTTCTTT. This encodes CASSTLDRDRGHEAFF. Filled out from reference TRBV19 and TRBJ1-1, the complete variable domain reads DGGITQSPKYLFRKEGQNVTLSCEQNLNHDAMYWYRQDPGQGLRLIYYSQIVNDFQKGDIAEGYSVSREKKESFPLTVTSAQKNPTAFYLCASSTLDRDRGHEAFFGQGTRLTVV.

This sequence joins TRBV25-1 and TRBJ1-6, with D possibly TRBD1 on 6 matching bases. The CDR3 consists of 14 residues. CDR1 is MGHDK, CDR2 SYGVNS, per germline. Trimming took 5 bases from V and 12 from J, leaving 17 bases between them. The CDR3 sequence is CASSSWGLYEPLHF. Written as DNA, the CDR3 is TGTGCCAGCAGTAGTTGGGGGCTTTATGAACCCCTCCACTTT.

V is TRBV7-2 and J is TRBJ1-1; D remains ambiguous. The CDR3 is 15 amino acids. V was shortened by 3 bases and J by 0 bases, with 11 bases between the two germline ends. Germline V gene sequence: CDR1 SGHTA, CDR2 FQGNSA. The CDR3 is CASSFSQNMNTEAFF. CDR3 nucleotides: TGTGCCAGCAGCTTTTCCCAAAACATGAACACTGAAGCTTTCTTT.

The chain combines TRBV11-2 with TRBJ1-1; the D gene is possibly TRBD1 (5 bases). This CDR3 is built from 19 residues. Trimming took off 3 bases at V and 11 bases at J, with 34 bases between the two ends. CDR1 SGHAT and CDR2 FQNNGV come from the germline V gene. CDR3 residues: CASSFKGVRGRLQLFVAFF. For the CDR3, the DNA is TGTGCCAGCAGCTTTAAAGGTGTTAGGGGTAGGCTCCAATTATTTGTTGCTTTCTTT.

The CDR3 here is CASSPAGGSGNTIYF. The CDR3 DNA sequence: TGTGCCAGCAGCCCGGCCGGGGGCTCTGGAAACACCATATATTTT. This chain uses TRBV7-3 with TRBJ1-3, with a tentative D call TRBD1 (5 bases). Trimming took off 5 bases at V and 0 bases at J, with 11 bases between the two ends. The CDR3 sequence is 15 residues long. Germline assignment: CDR1 SGHTA and CDR2 FQGTGA.

On this clone: Other DNA sequences within the sample encode an identical CDR3. The gene calls are TRBV9 and TRBJ1-3; TRBD1 is a possible D gene (6 bases). Trimming left V 0 bases short and J 2 bases short, with 9 bases between. CDR3 length equals 15 residues. Germline V gene sequence: CDR1 SGDLS, CDR2 YYNGEE. The CDR3 sequence: CASSVAPGAGNTIYF. In DNA, the CDR3 is TGTGCCAGCAGCGTAGCCCCAGGGGCTGGAAACACCATATATTTT.

This chain connects TRBV5-4 to TRBJ2-2; TRBD2 matches at 10 bases. The CDR3 has 19 residues. V trimming: 1 base; J trimming: 6 bases; junction bases outside the gene matches: 15. Per germline, CDR1 SGHNT and CDR2 YYREEE (reference sequence). The CDR3 DNA follows: TGTGCCAGCAGCTTGAGGGCTAGCGGGGGCCTCGACGTTTCCGGGGAGCTGTTTTTT. This translates into CASSLRASGGLDVSGELFF.

The chain employs TRBV5-1 and TRBJ1-4; the match to TRBD1 covers 12 bases. The CDR3 spans 16 residues. Germline trimming cut 4 bases from V and 8 bases from J; bases unmatched to any gene: 9. Germline V gene lookup returns CDR1 SGHRS and CDR2 YFSETQ. The CDR3 sequence is CASSANLGTGGEKLFF. In nucleotides, the CDR3 is TGCGCCAGCAGCGCGAACCTAGGGACAGGGGGCGAAAAACTGTTTTTT. The variable domain in full, completed from reference TRBV5-1 and TRBJ1-4, reads KAGVTQTPRYLIKTRGQQVTLSCSPISGHRSVSWYQQTPGQGLQFLFEYFSETQRNKGNFPGRFSGRQFSNSRSEMNVSTLELGDSALYLCASSANLGTGGEKLFFGSGTQLSVL.

The gene calls are TRBV2 and TRBJ2-5; 11 nucleotides match TRBD2. Germline trimming cut 6 bases from V and 5 bases from J; bases unmatched to any gene: 8. This CDR3 spans 15 amino acids. The germline V gene has CDR1 SNHLY and CDR2 FYNNEI. The CDR3 sequence: CASRVAGGPRETQYF. The CDR3 bases are TGTGCCAGCAGAGTAGCGGGGGGGCCCCGGGAGACCCAGTACTTC.

The J gene is TRBJ2-1, the V gene TRBV21-1; the table's D gene call, TRBD2, was not cross checked with the DNA. TRBV21-1 is deemed a pseudogene. This CDR3 has 17 residues. The CDR3 sequence: CASSSPRLVRRRDEQFF. CDR3 coding DNA: TGTGCCAGCAGCTCCCCGAGACTCGTACGGAGACGGGATGAGCAGTTCTTC.

The chain uses TRBV18 and TRBJ2-2, with 9 bases matching TRBD2. The CDR3 covers 19 residues. V shed 6 bases and J 6 bases; nucleotides not matched to a gene: 20. Germline CDR1 and CDR2: KGHSH and LQKENI. Written as DNA, the CDR3 is TGTGCCAGCTCTTGGCTTGATCTAGCGGGGCCAAGCGACGCCGGGGAGCTGTTTTTT. Encoded protein: CASSWLDLAGPSDAGELFF.

The chain combines TRBV5-1 with TRBJ2-3, with D possibly TRBD2 on 6 matching bases. Trimming removed 9 bases from V and 2 bases from J, with 19 bases in between. The CDR3 sequence is 15 residues long. The germline gives CDR1 SGHRS, CDR2 YFSETQ. The DNA for the CDR3 is TGCGCCACCAAGAGCGACGGGGGAATCACAGATACGCAGTATTTT. Its protein product is CATKSDGGITDTQYF.

The chain links TRBV19 to TRBJ1-5, with a possible D match to TRBD1 (5 bases). This CDR3 is 15 amino acids long. The ends were cut back, 3 bases at V and 6 bases at J, with 15 bases in the middle. CDR1 and CDR2 from the germline V gene are LNHDA and SQIVND (reference sequence). The CDR3 DNA sequence: TGTGCCAGTAGTATCGACAGAAGGAAGGCTCAGCCCCAGCATTTT. It codes for CASSIDRRKAQPQHF.

This chain uses TRBV5-1 with TRBJ2-7; a weak D match, TRBD2 (7 bases). V lost 3 bases, J lost 0 bases, and 16 bases lay in between. The CDR3 extends over 16 amino acids. Germline-derived CDR1 and CDR2 are SGHRS and YFSETQ. CDR3 nucleotides: TGCGCCAGCAGCTCCCTAGCGGACAGTCTCTCCTACGAGCAGTACTTC. As protein: CASSSLADSLSYEQYF.

The chain has TRBV19 and TRBJ1-1; a possible D gene is TRBD1 (6 bases). Germline-derived CDR1 and CDR2 are LNHDA and SQIVND (reference sequence). CDR3 length: 15 residues. The V end was cut by 4 bases, the J end by 4 bases, with 16 bases between. The CDR3 spells CASSTPLGGATEAFF. In DNA form, the CDR3 reads TGTGCCAGTAGTACGCCACTCGGGGGGGCCACTGAAGCTTTCTTT.

The chain recombines TRBV15 with TRBJ1-2; 8 nucleotides align to TRBD1. This CDR3 region has 14 residues. With V trimmed by 7 bases and J by 3 bases, 7 bases remained unmatched. CDR1 and CDR2 from the germline V gene are LNHNV and YYDKDF (reference sequence). CDR3 in DNA: TGTGCCACCAACCAGGACAGGGTTTACTATGGCTACACCTTC. Amino acids: CATNQDRVYYGYTF.

The rearrangement joins TRBV10-3 to TRBJ2-2; 7 bases are a match to TRBD1. Germline assignment: CDR1 ENHRY and CDR2 SYGVKD. This CDR3 contains 18 residues. J lost 4 bases, V lost 0 bases, and 11 bases had no gene match. CDR3 protein: CAISESDRVYVGTGELFF. CDR3 sequence (DNA): TGTGCCATCAGTGAGTCAGACAGGGTTTATGTTGGCACCGGGGAGCTGTTTTTT.

The chain joins TRBV6-1 to TRBJ1-1, with a weak D call TRBD1 (5 bases). The CDR3 spans 15 residues. The germline V gene has CDR1 MNHNS and CDR2 SASEGT. The V and J ends lost 5 bases and 0 bases respectively, with 13 bases between them. CDR3 amino acids: CASSTQTVLNTEAFF. The CDR3 DNA is TGTGCCAGCAGTACCCAGACAGTATTGAACACTGAAGCTTTCTTT.

As to this clone: The junction differs from germline at one of its ends, possibly a read error. The rearrangement uses TRBV2 and TRBJ2-7; D gene uncertain. CDR3 length: 14 residues. Germline V gene sequence: CDR1 SNHLY, CDR2 FYNNEI. The CDR3 nucleotides are TGTGCCAGGGATACGCTTGCCGGGTCCTCCGAGCAGTACTTC. Amino acid sequence: CARDTLAGSSEQYF. The whole variable domain, filled in from reference TRBV2 and TRBJ2-7, reads EPEVTQTPSHQVTQMGQEVILRCVPISNHLYFYWYRQILGQKVEFLVSFYNNEISEKSEIFDDQFSVERPDGSNFTLKIRSTKLEDSAMYFCARDTLAGSSEQYFGPGTRLTVT.

This chain joins TRBV5-6 and TRBJ1-2; D is unresolved. Germline CDR1 and CDR2: SGHDT and YYEEEE. The V end was cut by 2 bases, the J end by 4 bases, with 12 bases between. The CDR3 consists of 14 residues. The chain's CDR3 is CASSFRAYGYGYTF. Here the CDR3 DNA reads TGTGCCAGCAGCTTTCGAGCCTACGGCTATGGCTACACCTTC.

J is TRBJ1-1 and V is TRBV13, with D perhaps matching TRBD1 (5 bases). The V end lost 5 bases, the J end lost 3 bases, and 13 bases lay between the germline ends. This CDR3 is built from 14 residues. Germline loops: CDR1 PRHDT, CDR2 FYEKMQ (reference sequence). For the CDR3, the DNA is TGTGCCAGCAGCCCCGGAGGGGCGGACACTGAAGCTTTCTTT. Protein sequence: CASSPGGADTEAFF.

The chain joins TRBV6-1 to TRBJ1-2; no clear D. V was shortened by 0 bases and J by 7 bases, with 15 bases between the two germline ends. Looked up from germline, CDR1 is MNHNS and CDR2 is SASEGT. The CDR3 sequence is 15 residues long. Here the CDR3 reads CASSEALWRGGGYTF. In DNA form, the CDR3 reads TGTGCCAGCAGTGAAGCGCTTTGGCGGGGAGGTGGCTACACCTTC.

In its sample, this clone was seen a few times. The J gene is TRBJ1-1, the V gene TRBV5-1; 8 bases align to TRBD1. CDR3 size: 13 residues. CDR1 and CDR2 from the germline V gene are SGHRS and YFSETQ. Trimming took 7 bases from V and 1 from J; bases not matched to a gene: 3. The CDR3: CASGQGANTEAFF. As DNA, the CDR3 is TGCGCCAGCGGACAGGGCGCGAACACTGAAGCTTTCTTT.

This clone turned up a few times. The chain joins TRBV5-1 to TRBJ1-3, with D uncertain. The CDR3 runs 17 residues. Germline V gives CDR1 SGHRS, CDR2 YFSETQ. V was pared by 0 bases and J by 0 bases, with 13 bases between. CDR3 bases: TGCGCCAGCAGCTTGGCCTTGTCAACAGACTCTGGAAACACCATATATTTT. Translating it yields CASSLALSTDSGNTIYF.

The chain is built from TRBV5-1 and TRBJ2-3; D is uncertain. Germline CDR1 and CDR2: SGHRS and YFSETQ. The germline V and J ends were trimmed by 6 bases and 2 bases, with 13 bases remaining between them. This CDR3 has 14 amino acids. The CDR3 reads CASTPGHLTDTQYF. The DNA of the CDR3 is TGCGCCAGCACCCCAGGCCACCTCACAGATACGCAGTATTTT.

The V gene is TRBV6-5, the J gene TRBJ2-7; D gene uncertain. The CDR3 has 13 residues. Between the trimmed V and J ends, which lost 6 bases and 6 bases, there was a span of 15 bases. Germline CDR1 MNHEY, CDR2 SVGAGI. CDR3 sequence reads: CASRPLPGGEQYF. In DNA form, the CDR3 reads TGTGCCAGCAGACCCTTACCCGGCGGCGAGCAGTACTTC.

The J gene is TRBJ1-2, the V gene TRBV29-1, with D tentatively TRBD1 (5 bases). This CDR3 spans 14 amino acids. V gave up 6 bases and J gave up 2 bases, with 16 bases separating them. In germline, CDR1 is SQVTM, CDR2 ANQGSEA. In nucleotides, the CDR3 is TGCAGCGTCCTAATGGAGGGGTCGAACTATGGCTACACCTTC. Its protein is CSVLMEGSNYGYTF.